Listed here are 2 T cell receptor beta chains from one sample, sequenced in a study of identical twins. Using its own MiXCR run on the 5' RACE reads, TCRdb lists one record per CDR3 protein. The table lists about 570,000 distinct CDR3 sequences, approximately 10% of them singletons. This sample was shared with a second study, whose subject was yellow fever vaccine responses in identical twins.

What was sequenced was PBMCs. These receptors all stem from a woman between 18 and 29 years old in good health.

The chain joins TRBV14 to TRBJ2-1; TRBD2 agrees at 9 bases. This CDR3 is 17 amino acids long. Germline CDR1 and CDR2: SGHDN and FVKESK. Germline trimming cut 3 bases from V and 11 bases from J; bases unmatched to any gene: 17. In DNA form, the CDR3 reads TGTGCCAGCAGCCATGTCTCTATAGCGGGGGTTGGTACCAAGCAGTTCTTC. Encoded protein: CASSHVSIAGVGTKQFF.

This chain's CDR3 is CASSILRFSGTGYRGEQYF. CDR3 bases: TGTGCCAGCAGTATACTCAGATTTTCCGGGACAGGGTATAGAGGCGAGCAGTACTTC. This chain joins TRBV28 and TRBJ2-7, with 9 nucleotides matching TRBD1. Germline loops: CDR1 MDHEN, CDR2 SYDVKM. The CDR3 has 19 amino acids. V shed 5 bases, J shed 6 bases, and the junction held 23 bases outside the gene matches.